This T cell receptor beta chain was recovered during a study of T cell responses to AZD1222 COVID-19 vaccine. Whole-study context: Second doses that came at about 4 or about 12 weeks were put together.

Overall study findings and caveats: Distributed over spike, vaccine-associated CD4 TCRs predominated at 160-218 and 743-854.

TCRdb's copy holds only in-frame clones and misses some; the assay was immunoSEQ multiplex PCR. Of about 140,000 clones listed, 89% were seen once; the top ten hold about 4.5%. Details on this clone: Its antigen is unidentified.

Germline lookup yields CDR1 MNHEY and CDR2 SMNVEV (reference sequence). The CDR3 runs to 18 residues. V was clipped by 4 bases and J by 2 bases; unmatched bases: 14. This specimen consisted of peripheral blood, obtained on day 0 of AZD1222 vaccination. This receptor was identified in an adult in good health. The genes are TRBV27 and TRBJ1-2; 9 bases are a match to TRBD1. The CDR3 sequence is CASSSNRDRAKVNYGYTF. In DNA, the CDR3 is TGTGCCAGCAGTTCAAACCGGGACAGGGCTAAAGTCAACTATGGCTACACCTTC.